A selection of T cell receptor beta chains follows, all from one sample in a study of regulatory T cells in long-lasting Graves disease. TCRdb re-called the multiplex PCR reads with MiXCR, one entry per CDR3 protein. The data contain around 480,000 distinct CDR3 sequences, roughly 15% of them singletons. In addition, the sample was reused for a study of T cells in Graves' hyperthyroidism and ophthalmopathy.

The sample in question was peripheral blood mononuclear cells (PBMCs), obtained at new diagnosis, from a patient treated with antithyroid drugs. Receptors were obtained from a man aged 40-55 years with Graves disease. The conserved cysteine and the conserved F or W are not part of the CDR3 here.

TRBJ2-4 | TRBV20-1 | SARSLGAGFRNIQY
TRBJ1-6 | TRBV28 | ASSLTRGHGFNSPLH
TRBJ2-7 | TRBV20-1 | SATRGAGTANSYEQY
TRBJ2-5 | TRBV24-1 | ATSDWPGQGETQY
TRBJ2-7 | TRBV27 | ASSFTGYKQY
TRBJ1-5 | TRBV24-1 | ATSDFGQPQH
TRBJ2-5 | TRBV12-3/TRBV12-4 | ASRGTSGEETQY
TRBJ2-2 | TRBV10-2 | ASSESGRSPGFTGELF
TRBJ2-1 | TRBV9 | ASSAHPTSGRLDEQF
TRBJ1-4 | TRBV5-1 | ASSPRGPKGEKLF
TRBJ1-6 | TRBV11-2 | ASSYRTGGFGNSPLH
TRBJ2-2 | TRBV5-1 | ASSSLSSNTGELF
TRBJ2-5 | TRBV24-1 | ATSEGQGAWETQY
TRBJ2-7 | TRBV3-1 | ASTRSVGDGSYEQY
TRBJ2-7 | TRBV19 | ASRDRGNRKQY
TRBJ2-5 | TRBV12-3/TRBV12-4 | ASSLFGPGETQY
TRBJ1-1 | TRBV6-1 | ASSSMTINTEAF
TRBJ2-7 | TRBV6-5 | ASSYSTASYEQY
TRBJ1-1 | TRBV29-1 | SVARQTKTEAF
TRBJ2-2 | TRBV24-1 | ATSDLVSSGTGELF
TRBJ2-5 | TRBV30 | AFRSSGRETQY
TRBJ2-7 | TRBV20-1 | SAPGQESYEQY
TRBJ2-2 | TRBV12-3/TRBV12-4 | ASSLRQTRNTGELF
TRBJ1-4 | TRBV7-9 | ASSLTLTSEPGTPEKLF
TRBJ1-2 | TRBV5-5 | ASSLSYGSSVGYT
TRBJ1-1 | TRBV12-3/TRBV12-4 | ASSFRGRTEAF
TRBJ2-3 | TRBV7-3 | ARLDTQY
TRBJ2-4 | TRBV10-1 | ASTVKQGKNIQY
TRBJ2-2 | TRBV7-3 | ASSLWGGTGELF
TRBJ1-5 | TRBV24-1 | ATSTVRASQPQH
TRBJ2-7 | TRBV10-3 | AIRRAGTNYEQY
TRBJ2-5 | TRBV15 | ATSGDFAEETQY
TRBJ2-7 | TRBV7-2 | ASSLALAGGGQY
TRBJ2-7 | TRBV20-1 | SARGLAGDAEQY
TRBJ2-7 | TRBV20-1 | SASRYHPDSSTYEQY
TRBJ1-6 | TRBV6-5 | ASSYGTFSYNSPLH
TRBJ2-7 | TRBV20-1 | SASPGQDYEQY
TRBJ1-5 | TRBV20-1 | SARVRGRGNQPQH
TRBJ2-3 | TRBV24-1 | ATSDLGQSTDTQY
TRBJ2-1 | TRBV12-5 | ASGSGQGAYNEQF
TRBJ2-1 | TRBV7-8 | ASSAIRGGEQF
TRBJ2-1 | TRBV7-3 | ASSLTPDSNRNEQF
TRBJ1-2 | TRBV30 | AWSPGQKAYGYT
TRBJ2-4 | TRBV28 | ASSLMTSGSAGIQY
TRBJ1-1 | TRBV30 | AWSVRGEEAF
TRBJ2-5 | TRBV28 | ASSLRDTYQETQY
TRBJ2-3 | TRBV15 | ATSRDGADTQY
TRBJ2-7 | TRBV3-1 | ASSQGTSGRIYEQY
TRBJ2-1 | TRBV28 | ASSRTAYNEQF
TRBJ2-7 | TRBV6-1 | ASRLRDRPYEQY
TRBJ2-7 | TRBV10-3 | APKSVFRDEQY
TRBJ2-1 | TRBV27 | ASSPGTSGRTNEQF
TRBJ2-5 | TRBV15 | ATSRGRQGGLETQY
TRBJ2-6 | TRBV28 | ANRPQGTGANVLT